This T cell receptor (beta chain) was identified during a study of graft-versus-host responses after intestinal transplantation. The wider study: Recipients had multivisceral, liver-intestinal, or isolated intestinal transplants. Study-level points and caveats: Those patients showing graft-donor T cell macrochimerism displayed high graft-versus-host to host-versus-graft clonal ratios in allografts.

With respect to this clone: Its matching antigen is unknown.

The germline V gene encodes CDR1 SEHNR and CDR2 FQNEAQ (reference sequence). The ends were cut back, 5 bases at V and 1 base at J, with 16 bases in the middle. The CDR3 loop spans 16 amino acids. Sequenced by immunoSEQ multiplex PCR; TCRdb stores in-frame clones only, minus some. The sample yields some 87,000 clones, 85% to 95% seen once. The source of this sequence is a human donor who was the organ donor for an intestinal transplant. The J gene is TRBJ2-3, the V gene TRBV7-9; perhaps TRBD1 as D (5 bases). Sequenced here: unstimulated CD8+ T cells sorted from spleen or lymph node cells, sampled before transplant. Here the CDR3 reads CASSGRQTGGTDTQYF. Written as DNA, the CDR3 is TGTGCCAGCAGCGGACGACAGACCGGAGGCACAGATACGCAGTATTTT.